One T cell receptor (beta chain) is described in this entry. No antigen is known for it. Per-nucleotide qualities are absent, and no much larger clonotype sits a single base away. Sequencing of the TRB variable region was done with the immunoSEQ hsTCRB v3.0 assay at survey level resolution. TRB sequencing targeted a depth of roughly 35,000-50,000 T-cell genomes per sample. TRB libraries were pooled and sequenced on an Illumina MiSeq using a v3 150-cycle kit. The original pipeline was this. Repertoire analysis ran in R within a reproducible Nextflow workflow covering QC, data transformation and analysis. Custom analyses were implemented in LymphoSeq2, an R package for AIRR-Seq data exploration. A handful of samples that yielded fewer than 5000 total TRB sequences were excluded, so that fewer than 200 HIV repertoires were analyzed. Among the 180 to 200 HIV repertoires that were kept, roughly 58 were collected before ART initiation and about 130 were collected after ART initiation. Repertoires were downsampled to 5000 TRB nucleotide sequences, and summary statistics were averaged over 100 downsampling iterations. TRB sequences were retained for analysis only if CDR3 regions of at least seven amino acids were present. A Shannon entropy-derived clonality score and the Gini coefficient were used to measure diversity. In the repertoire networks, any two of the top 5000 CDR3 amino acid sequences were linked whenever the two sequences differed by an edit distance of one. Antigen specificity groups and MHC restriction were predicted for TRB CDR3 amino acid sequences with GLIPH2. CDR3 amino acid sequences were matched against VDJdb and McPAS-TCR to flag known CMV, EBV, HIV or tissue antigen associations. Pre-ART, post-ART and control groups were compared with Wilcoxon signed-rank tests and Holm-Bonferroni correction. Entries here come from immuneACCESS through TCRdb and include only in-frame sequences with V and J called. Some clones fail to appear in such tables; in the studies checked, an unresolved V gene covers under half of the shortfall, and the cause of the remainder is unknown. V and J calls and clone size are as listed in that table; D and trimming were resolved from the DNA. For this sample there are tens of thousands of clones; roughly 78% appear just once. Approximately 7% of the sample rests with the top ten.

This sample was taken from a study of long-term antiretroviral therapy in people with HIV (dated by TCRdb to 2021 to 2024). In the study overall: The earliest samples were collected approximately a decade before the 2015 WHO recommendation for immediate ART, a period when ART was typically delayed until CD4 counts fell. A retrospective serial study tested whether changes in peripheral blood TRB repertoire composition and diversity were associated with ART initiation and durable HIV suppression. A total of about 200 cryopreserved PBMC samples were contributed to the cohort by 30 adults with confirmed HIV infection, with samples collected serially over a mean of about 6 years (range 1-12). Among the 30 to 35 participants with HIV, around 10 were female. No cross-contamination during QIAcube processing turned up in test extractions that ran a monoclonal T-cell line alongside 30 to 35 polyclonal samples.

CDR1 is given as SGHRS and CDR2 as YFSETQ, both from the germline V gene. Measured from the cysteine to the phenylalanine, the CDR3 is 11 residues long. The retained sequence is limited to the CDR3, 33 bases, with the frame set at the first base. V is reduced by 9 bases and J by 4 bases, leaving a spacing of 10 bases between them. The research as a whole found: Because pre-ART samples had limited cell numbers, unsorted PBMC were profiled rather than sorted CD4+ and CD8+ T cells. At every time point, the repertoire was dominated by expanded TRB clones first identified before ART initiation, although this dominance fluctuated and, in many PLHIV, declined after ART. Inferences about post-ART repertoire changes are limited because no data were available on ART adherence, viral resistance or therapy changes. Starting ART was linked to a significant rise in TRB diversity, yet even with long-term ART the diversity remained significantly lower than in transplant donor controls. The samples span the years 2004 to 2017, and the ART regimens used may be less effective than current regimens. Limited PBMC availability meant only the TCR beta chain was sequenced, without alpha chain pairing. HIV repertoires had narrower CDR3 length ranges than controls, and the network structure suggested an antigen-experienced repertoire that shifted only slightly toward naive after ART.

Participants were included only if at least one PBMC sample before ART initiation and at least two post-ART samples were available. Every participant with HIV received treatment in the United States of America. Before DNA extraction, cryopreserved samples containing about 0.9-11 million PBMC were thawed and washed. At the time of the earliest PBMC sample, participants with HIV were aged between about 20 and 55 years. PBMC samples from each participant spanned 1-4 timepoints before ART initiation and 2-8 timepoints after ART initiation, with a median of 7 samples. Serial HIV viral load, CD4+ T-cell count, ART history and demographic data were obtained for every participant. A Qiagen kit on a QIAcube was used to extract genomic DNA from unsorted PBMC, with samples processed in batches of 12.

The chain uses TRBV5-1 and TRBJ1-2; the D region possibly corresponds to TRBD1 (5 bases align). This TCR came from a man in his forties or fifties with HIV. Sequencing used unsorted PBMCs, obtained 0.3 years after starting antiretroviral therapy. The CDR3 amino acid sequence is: CATGGLYGYTF. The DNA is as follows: TGCGCCACGGGGGGACTCTATGGCTACACCTTC. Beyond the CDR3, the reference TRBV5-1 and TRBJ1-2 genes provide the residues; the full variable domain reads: KAGVTQTPRYLIKTRGQQVTLSCSPISGHRSVSWYQQTPGQGLQFLFEYFSETQRNKGNFPGRFSGRQFSNSRSEMNVSTLELGDSALYLCATGGLYGYTFGSGTRLTVV.